This is a list of T cell receptor beta chains from one sample in a study of cytomegalovirus exposure and HLA in healthy donors. Clones were read by immunoSEQ multiplex PCR, and TCRdb kept only the in-frame ones, dropping some. Of about 98,000 clones listed, under 85% are singletons. What was sequenced was PBMCs. The receptors shown here come from a man in his late teens or twenties in good health and CMV-seropositive. The CDR3 runs from the conserved cysteine through the conserved F or W. D genes are given only for firm matches. Where a row states a size, it is once, few, many or the class of an expanded clone; other rows omit it.

cdr3_aa,cdr3_nt,clone_size,j_call,d_call,v_call
CASSGWRKTEAFF,TGTGCCAGCAGCGGGTGGAGGAAGACTGAAGCTTTCTTT,.,TRBJ1-1,.,TRBV28
CASSVGKTGQETQYF,TGTGCCAGCAGCGTAGGGAAGACAGGGCAAGAGACCCAGTACTTC,.,TRBJ2-5,TRBD1,TRBV9
CASSADRNYGYTF,TGTGCCAGCAGCGCGGACAGAAACTATGGCTACACCTTC,.,TRBJ1-2,.,TRBV9
CASSFSGGPTEAFF,TGTGCCAGCAGCTTCTCAGGGGGCCCCACTGAAGCTTTCTTT,few,TRBJ1-1,TRBD1,TRBV5-4
CASSLASDRSQETQYF,TGTGCCAGCAGCTTGGCCTCGGACAGGTCCCAAGAGACCCAGTACTTC,once,TRBJ2-5,TRBD1,TRBV5-4
CAISTGAAGLACTDTQYF,TGTGCCATCTCGACCGGAGCTGCCGGACTAGCTTGCACAGATACGCAGTATTTT,.,TRBJ2-3,.,TRBV21-1
CAISGDNEQFF,TGTGCCATCAGTGGAGACAATGAGCAGTTCTTC,.,TRBJ2-1,.,TRBV10-3
CARGGLAGDLSTDTQYF,TGTGCCAGAGGTGGGCTAGCGGGGGACTTAAGCACAGATACGCAGTATTTT,once,TRBJ2-3,TRBD2,TRBV2
CASSSGQLKETQYF,TGTGCCAGCAGCTCGGGACAGTTGAAAGAGACCCAGTACTTC,.,TRBJ2-5,TRBD1,TRBV7-8
CASSDNTGGYRGNEQFF,TGCGCCAGCAGCGATAACACAGGGGGGTATCGGGGGAATGAGCAGTTCTTC,.,TRBJ2-1,TRBD1,TRBV10-1
CASSLSEGVGEQYF,TGTGCCAGCAGCTTAAGTGAGGGGGTTGGGGAGCAGTACTTC,.,TRBJ2-7,.,TRBV11-2
CASSPQGDNQPQHF,TGTGCCAGCTCACCCCAGGGGGATAATCAGCCCCAGCATTTT,.,TRBJ1-5,TRBD1,TRBV18
CASRAKSRDYGYTF,TGTGCCAGCAGGGCTAAGAGCAGGGACTATGGCTACACCTTC,.,TRBJ1-2,.,TRBV28
CASSPGQMNTGELFF,TGTGCCAGCAGTCCGGGACAGATGAACACCGGGGAGCTGTTTTTT,.,TRBJ2-2,TRBD1,TRBV6-5
CAWRGSDQPQHF,TGTGCCTGGAGGGGCTCCGATCAGCCCCAGCATTTT,few,TRBJ1-5,.,TRBV30
CASSEQGNTIYF,TGTGCCAGCAGTGAACAGGGAAACACCATATATTTT,.,TRBJ1-3,.,TRBV2
CSVGEGFTEAFF,TGCAGCGTCGGAGAGGGTTTCACTGAAGCTTTCTTT,.,TRBJ1-1,.,TRBV29-1
CASRESAGDNQETQYF,TGTGCCAGCAGAGAATCAGCGGGGGACAACCAAGAGACCCAGTACTTC,.,TRBJ2-5,TRBD2,TRBV28
CASSLWTGGNQPQHF,TGTGCCAGCAGTTTATGGACAGGGGGAAATCAGCCCCAGCATTTT,.,TRBJ1-5,TRBD1,TRBV28
CASSPPSQGYGYTF,TGTGCCAGCTCACCACCATCTCAGGGCTATGGCTACACCTTC,.,TRBJ1-2,.,TRBV18
CASSPVGAGTSYEQYF,TGTGCCAGCAGCCCCGTAGGCGCGGGGACCTCCTACGAGCAGTACTTC,once,TRBJ2-7,.,TRBV28
CASQDGSSYEQYF,TGTGCCTCACAGGACGGAAGCTCCTACGAGCAGTACTTC,.,TRBJ2-7,.,TRBV19
CASSRGGAKNTEAFF,TGTGCCAGCAGCAGGGGGGGGGCTAAGAACACTGAAGCTTTCTTT,.,TRBJ1-1,.,TRBV21-1
CASSPRTSGGNSYNEQFF,TGTGCCAGCAGTCCCCGGACTAGCGGGGGTAACTCCTACAATGAGCAGTTCTTC,.,TRBJ2-1,TRBD2,TRBV28
CASMDRGPGELFF,TGTGCCAGTATGGACAGGGGGCCTGGGGAGCTGTTTTTT,few,TRBJ2-2,TRBD1,TRBV19
CASSLTSGGTQETQYF,TGTGCCAGCAGCTTGACTAGCGGGGGTACTCAAGAGACCCAGTACTTC,few,TRBJ2-5,TRBD2,TRBV7-9
CASSGTGFVQPQHF,TGTGCCAGCAGCGGGACAGGGTTTGTTCAGCCCCAGCATTTT,.,TRBJ1-5,TRBD1,TRBV6-5
CARQQGFQETQYF,TGTGCCCGGCAACAGGGCTTCCAAGAGACCCAGTACTTC,.,TRBJ2-5,.,TRBV30
CASSLVGTGSDNEQFF,TGCGCCAGCAGCTTGGTCGGGACAGGGAGTGACAATGAGCAGTTCTTC,.,TRBJ2-1,TRBD1,TRBV5-1
CATSGGGYTF,TGTGCCACCTCCGGTGGTGGCTACACCTTC,once,TRBJ1-2,.,TRBV6-1
CASSDAAGVGANVLTF,TGTGCCAGTAGTGACGCCGCAGGGGTCGGGGCCAACGTCCTGACTTTC,.,TRBJ2-6,.,TRBV19